Following are 26 T cell receptor beta chains from one sample sequenced in a study of blood T cells in healthy people across ages. Primers used in a second PCR of roughly 7 to 11 cycles were a sample-barcoded 5' primer and a J-beta primer mix. TCRdb passed the 5' RACE reads through MiXCR, listing each CDR3 protein once. The table lists around 750,000 distinct CDR3 sequences, about 48% of them singletons. What was sequenced was blood. Source of these receptors: a man at least 80 years old in good health.

The gene calls are TRBV9 and TRBJ2-6; D is possibly TRBD2 (6 bases). This CDR3 has 18 residues. V lost 0 bases and J lost 4, with 17 bases in between. Germline V gene sequence: CDR1 SGDLS, CDR2 YYNGEE. The CDR3: CASSVVAGIPAGANVLTF. CDR3 nucleotides: TGTGCCAGCAGCGTAGTGGCGGGGATTCCCGCCGGGGCCAACGTCCTGACTTTC.

The chain links TRBV18 to TRBJ1-2; D unresolved. Deletions cut 6 bases from V and 8 bases from J, with 19 bases between. The CDR3 consists of 14 residues. Germline V lookup: CDR1 KGHSH, CDR2 LQKENI. In nucleotides, the CDR3 is TGTGCCAGCTCGGCAGGTGGCGGGCCCCCGGGCTACACCTTC. The encoded protein is CASSAGGGPPGYTF.

V and J are TRBV5-1 and TRBJ1-1, with D possibly TRBD1 on 6 matching bases. V lost 0 bases, J lost 5 bases, and 20 bases lay in between. This CDR3 is built from 17 residues. The germline V gene has CDR1 SGHRS and CDR2 YFSETQ. The CDR3 loop is CASSLAVQGRRDTEAFF. CDR3 sequence (DNA): TGCGCCAGCAGCTTGGCGGTACAGGGCCGACGGGATACTGAAGCTTTCTTT.

The chain has TRBV24-1 and TRBJ2-1; 11 positions match TRBD2. The CDR3 is 18 residues long. With 4 bases clipped from V and 4 bases from J, the junction kept 11 bases outside the gene matches. Germline-derived CDR1 and CDR2 are KGHDR and SFDVKD. The DNA of the CDR3 is TGTGCCACCAGTGACCCTGGACTAGCGGGTGTGGGTTACAATGAGCAGTTCTTC. Protein: CATSDPGLAGVGYNEQFF.

The chain employs TRBV29-1 and TRBJ2-5, with 7 bases fitting TRBD1. CDR1 is SQVTM, CDR2 ANQGSEA, per germline. This CDR3 contains 14 residues. V dropped 8 bases and J dropped 5; count of bases not matched to a gene: 14. The CDR3 DNA sequence: TGCAGCACCCTAAGCCACGACAGGGAGGAGACCCAGTACTTC. Its translation: CSTLSHDREETQYF.

The rearrangement joins TRBV28 to TRBJ2-3; D gene ambiguous. From germline, CDR1 is MDHEN and CDR2 SYDVKM. This CDR3 region has 15 residues. The V end was cut by 10 bases, the J end by 4 bases, with 21 bases between. The CDR3 region is CATAAPLKGSDTQYF. CDR3 bases: TGTGCCACCGCCGCCCCTCTGAAGGGATCAGATACGCAGTATTTT.

The chain is built from TRBV7-8 and TRBJ2-5; TRBD2 matches at 8 bases. The V segment lost 4 bases and the J segment 5 bases; nucleotides outside the gene matches: 9. This CDR3 contains 15 residues. CDR1 and CDR2 (germline): SGHVS, FQNEAQ. The CDR3, as DNA: TGTGCCAGCAGCTCCCGGGGGGGGGCAGGGGAGACCCAGTACTTC. As protein: CASSSRGGAGETQYF.

Only a few counts were recorded for this clonotype. The rearrangement links TRBV29-1 to TRBJ2-3, with D perhaps matching TRBD1 (6 bases). Looked up from germline, CDR1 is SQVTM and CDR2 is ANQGSEA. The V gene lost 8 bases and the J gene lost 1 base, with 16 bases spanning the gap. CDR3 length: 14 residues. The CDR3 protein is CSSRQAGGTDTQYF. CDR3 sequence (DNA): TGCAGCTCCCGACAGGCTGGGGGCACAGATACGCAGTATTTT.

This clonotype was counted between two and nine times. The chain is built from TRBV29-1 and TRBJ2-7; 14 nucleotides agree with TRBD2. CDR1 is SQVTM, CDR2 ANQGSEA, per germline. The CDR3 covers 15 residues. J gave up 4 bases and V 6 bases, and 8 bases lay outside the gene matches. The CDR3 protein is CSVGGLAGVRYEQYF. CDR3 nucleotides: TGCAGCGTGGGGGGACTAGCGGGAGTAAGGTACGAGCAGTACTTC.

The V call is TRBV7-6, the J call TRBJ2-7; unclear D gene. The CDR3 runs 15 residues. Trimming took 0 bases from V and 2 from J, leaving 11 bases between them. The V gene's germline CDR1 is SGHVS and CDR2 FNYEAQ. CDR3 nucleotide sequence: TGTGCCAGCAGCTTAGCGCACGGGCCGGCCTACGAGCAGTACTTC. The encoded protein is CASSLAHGPAYEQYF.

This clonotype was detected only a few times. The chain couples TRBV27 to TRBJ2-7; D ambiguous. The ends were cut back, 3 bases at V and 0 bases at J, with 12 bases in the middle. The CDR3 consists of 15 residues. Germline values: CDR1 MNHEY, CDR2 SMNVEV (reference sequence). The CDR3 sequence is CASSLMAASSYEQYF. CDR3 sequence (DNA): TGTGCCAGCAGTTTGATGGCTGCAAGCTCCTACGAGCAGTACTTC.

This clonotype has more than one count but fewer than ten. The gene calls are TRBV29-1 and TRBJ2-5; D gene uncertain. This CDR3 region has 10 residues. V was clipped by 6 bases and J by 5 bases, with 7 bases between them. The V gene's germline CDR1 is SQVTM and CDR2 ANQGSEA. The CDR3 sequence is CSVLKETQYF. The CDR3 nucleotides read TGCAGCGTCCTAAAGGAGACCCAGTACTTC.

Of note for this clonotype: The germline gene is not matched at one end of the junction; a read error may be the cause. This chain uses TRBV12-3 or TRBV12-4 with TRBJ2-6, with D perhaps TRBD1 (7 bases). CDR3 length: 16 residues. In DNA form, the CDR3 reads TGTGCCAGCAGTTTTTCAGGGGGAGGTGGGGCCAACGTCCCGACTTTC. This encodes CASSFSGGGGANVPTF.

The table lists this clonotype with a few counts. J is TRBJ2-5 and V is TRBV25-1; D unresolved. CDR1 and CDR2 from the germline V gene are MGHDK and SYGVNS. V was cut by 3 bases and J by 1 base, with 12 bases left in between. There are 15 residues in the CDR3. The CDR3 bases are TGTGCCAGCAGTGACCCACCCGGCATCCAAGAGACCCAGTACTTC. Translated: CASSDPPGIQETQYF.

V and J are TRBV20-1 and TRBJ1-5, with D possibly matching TRBD1 (6 bases). There are 13 residues in the CDR3. The germline gives CDR1 DFQATT, CDR2 SNEGSKA (reference sequence). Trimming stripped 6 bases from V and 1 base from J, with 10 bases between. The CDR3, as DNA: TGCAGTGCCGCAGGGGCCAGCAATCAGCCCCAGCATTTT. Protein product: CSAAGASNQPQHF.

The rearrangement uses TRBV5-6 and TRBJ2-1, with unresolved D. Germline CDR1 is SGHDT and CDR2 is YYEEEE. The V gene lost 0 bases and the J gene lost 4 bases, with 11 bases spanning the gap. The CDR3 spans 15 residues. The CDR3 coding sequence is TGTGCCAGCAGCTTGGGGAATGGGGATTACAATGAGCAGTTCTTC. It yields the protein CASSLGNGDYNEQFF.

There are a few counts of this clonotype. This chain links TRBV12-3 or TRBV12-4 with TRBJ2-1; TRBD2 matches at 10 bases. V shed 8 bases and J 9 bases; nucleotides not matched to a gene: 7. CDR3 length: 13 amino acids. DNA of the CDR3: TGTGCCAGCGGGGGACTAGCGAGGGGTGAGCAGTTCTTC. Its protein product is CASGGLARGEQFF.

This clonotype was detected only a few times. This chain joins TRBV13 and TRBJ2-3; no clear D. There are 11 residues in the CDR3. Trimming took off 5 bases at V and 5 bases at J, with 5 bases between the two ends. Germline V CDR1 and CDR2: PRHDT, FYEKMQ (reference sequence). CDR3: CASSIKDTQYF. CDR3 bases: TGTGCCAGCAGCATTAAAGATACGCAGTATTTT.

This clonotype was recorded a few times. CDR3 residues: CASSHRLAGQGNYGYTF. DNA for the CDR3: TGTGCCAGCAGCCATCGATTGGCGGGACAGGGGAACTATGGCTACACCTTC. The chain carries TRBV4-2 and TRBJ1-2; 10 nucleotides agree with TRBD1. The CDR3 spans 17 residues. CDR1 is LGHNA, CDR2 YNFKEQ, per germline. Trimming took 3 bases from V and 2 from J; bases not matched to a gene: 9.

The chain links TRBV18 to TRBJ2-3, with D possibly being TRBD1 (6 bases). Germline V gene sequence: CDR1 KGHSH, CDR2 LQKENI. The CDR3 loop spans 18 amino acids. Trimming cost V 1 base and J 3 bases, with 20 bases left between them. The CDR3 is CASSPLGAGVARTDTQYF. The CDR3 DNA sequence: TGTGCCAGCTCACCACTTGGGGCAGGGGTTGCTCGGACAGATACGCAGTATTTT.

This clonotype was seen once. The chain joins TRBV27 to TRBJ2-1; 10 bases match TRBD2. This CDR3 comprises 16 residues. From germline, CDR1 is MNHEY and CDR2 SMNVEV (reference sequence). V dropped 6 bases and J dropped 2; count of bases not matched to a gene: 7. CDR3 bases: TGTGCCAGCAGAGCAACTAGCGGGGTAACCTACAATGAGCAGTTCTTC. Amino acid sequence: CASRATSGVTYNEQFF.

This chain connects TRBV20-1 to TRBJ2-7; 13 bases are shared with TRBD2. Germline values: CDR1 DFQATT, CDR2 SNEGSKA (reference sequence). The V gene end was trimmed by 6 bases and the J gene end by 6 bases; junction bases not matched to a gene: 8. This CDR3 has 14 residues. The CDR3 protein is CSARTSGRACEQYF. The CDR3 region has the DNA TGCAGTGCCCGTACTAGCGGGAGGGCCTGCGAGCAGTACTTC.

The chain employs TRBV10-2 and TRBJ2-1; 9 bases fit TRBD2. The CDR3 extends over 19 amino acids. Germline trimming cut 2 bases from V and 4 bases from J; bases unmatched to any gene: 15. Germline CDR1 and CDR2: WSHSY and SAAADI. CDR3 in amino acids: CASSEVREGRLPLYNEQFF. Written as DNA, the CDR3 is TGCGCCAGCAGTGAGGTGCGGGAGGGCCGCTTGCCCCTTTACAATGAGCAGTTCTTC.

V and J are TRBV6-5 and TRBJ1-2; 7 nucleotides agree with TRBD1. Trimming removed 8 bases from V and 7 bases from J; junction bases left unmatched: 10. The CDR3 covers 13 residues. Germline V gives CDR1 MNHEY, CDR2 SVGAGI. The CDR3 region has the DNA TGTGCCAGCCGTAGAGACAGGGCGTTTGGCTACACCTTC. It is translated as CASRRDRAFGYTF.

J is TRBJ2-3 and V is TRBV7-2; 14 bases are shared with TRBD2. This CDR3 region has 17 residues. V lost 4 bases to trimming and J lost 5 bases; unmatched junction nucleotides: 8. Germline values: CDR1 SGHTA, CDR2 FQGNSA. The CDR3 loop reads CASSSRLAGGPGDTQYF. Here the CDR3 DNA reads TGTGCCAGCAGCTCCCGACTAGCGGGAGGGCCTGGAGATACGCAGTATTTT.

This chain connects TRBV7-2 to TRBJ2-3; TRBD2 matches 12 bases. Looked up from germline, CDR1 is SGHTA and CDR2 is FQGNSA. The junction had 10 bases not matched to a gene; V was cut back by 1 base and J by 14 bases. CDR3 length: 15 amino acids. The CDR3 DNA sequence: TGTGCCAGCAGCTTAGGACTAGCGGGAGTCAGAGACGCGTATTTT. Translation gives CASSLGLAGVRDAYF.